These T cell receptor beta chains were read from a single sample in a study of blood T cells in healthy people across ages. Using its own MiXCR run on the 5' RACE reads, TCRdb lists one record per CDR3 protein. The sample contains around 800,000 distinct CDR3 sequences, 25% to 30% of which appear only once. These data were also reused for a study on T cells of mothers and their children.

Specimen: blood. These receptors originate from a boy aged 10-17 years in good health. Each CDR3 is given with its conserved first and last residue. A D gene is named only where the DNA matches it firmly. Size is omitted from some rows. Given values are once, few, many or a class for expanded clones.

>-|-|TRBV2|TRBJ2-3
CASSVESTDTQYF
TGTGCCAGCAGTGTGGAGAGCACAGATACGCAGTATTTT
>-|-|TRBV7-8|TRBJ2-2
CASSWQVTGELFF
TGTGCCAGCAGCTGGCAGGTCACCGGGGAGCTGTTTTTT
>-|TRBD2|TRBV3-1|TRBJ2-1
CASRGDGTSGGAGEQFF
TGTGCCAGCAGAGGAGATGGGACTAGCGGGGGGGCGGGTGAGCAGTTCTTC
>few|-|TRBV14|TRBJ2-3
CASSQVGGPSTDTQYF
TGTGCCAGCAGCCAAGTTGGGGGTCCTAGCACAGATACGCAGTATTTT
>few|-|TRBV9|TRBJ2-3
CASNQNQGQGGTDTQYF
TGTGCCAGCAACCAGAACCAGGGGCAGGGTGGCACAGATACGCAGTATTTT
>-|TRBD2|TRBV4-1|TRBJ2-3
CASSQGGRGAWDTQYF
TGCGCCAGCAGCCAAGGGGGGCGGGGGGCTTGGGATACGCAGTATTTT
>few|-|TRBV5-1|TRBJ1-4
CASSPTEPNEKLLF
TGCGCCAGCAGCCCGACAGAACCTAATGAAAAACTGCTTTTT
>many|TRBD1|TRBV12-3/TRBV12-4|TRBJ1-4
CASSRTGGYTLFF
TGTGCCAGCAGCCGGACAGGGGGGTATACACTGTTTTTT
>few|-|TRBV10-2|TRBJ2-7
CASSEGRGIYEQYF
TGCGCCAGCAGTGAAGGCAGGGGAATATACGAGCAGTACTTC
>-|-|TRBV7-9|TRBJ2-5
CSSSDTGHIQETQYF
TGTTCCAGCAGCGATACGGGACACATACAAGAGACCCAGTACTTC
>-|-|TRBV4-2|TRBJ1-1
CASSQVGQNTEAFF
TGTGCCAGCAGCCAAGTTGGGCAGAACACTGAAGCTTTCTTT
>-|-|TRBV11-2|TRBJ2-6
CASRHYGSYSGANVLTF
TGTGCCAGCAGGCATTACGGGAGTTACTCTGGGGCCAACGTCCTGACTTTC
>-|TRBD1|TRBV27|TRBJ1-5
CASSIGQGANQPQHF
TGTGCCAGCAGTATCGGACAGGGGGCGAATCAGCCCCAGCATTTT
>few|-|TRBV24-1|TRBJ2-1
CATSDLSVNEQFF
TGTGCCACCAGTGATTTGAGTGTCAATGAGCAGTTCTTC
>few|TRBD2|TRBV24-1|TRBJ2-1
CAPSGTGLAYNEQFF
TGTGCCCCCAGTGGCACGGGACTAGCCTACAATGAGCAGTTCTTC
>-|-|TRBV2|TRBJ1-4
CASSEPGQEKLFF
TGTGCCAGCAGTGAACCGGGGCAGGAAAAACTGTTTTTT
>few|TRBD1|TRBV7-9|TRBJ1-4
CASSAQGARGEKLFF
TGTGCCAGCAGCGCCCAGGGGGCTCGTGGGGAAAAACTGTTTTTT
>few|-|TRBV20-1|TRBJ1-1
CSALMGGNTEAFF
TGCAGTGCTCTCATGGGGGGAAACACTGAAGCTTTCTTT
>-|-|TRBV5-1|TRBJ2-1
CASSFGSQLSNEQFF
TGCGCCAGCAGCTTCGGCTCCCAACTAAGCAATGAGCAGTTCTTC
>-|TRBD1|TRBV9|TRBJ1-1
CASRRQGGEAFF
TGTGCCAGCAGGCGACAGGGGGGCGAAGCTTTCTTT
>few|-|TRBV6-1|TRBJ2-3
CASSWGTTDTQYF
TGTGCCAGCAGCTGGGGTACCACAGATACGCAGTATTTT
>-|-|TRBV27|TRBJ2-7
CASSLRDASWFAGEQYF
TGTGCCAGCAGTTTAAGAGATGCATCCTGGTTCGCGGGGGAGCAGTACTTC
>few|TRBD2|TRBV20-1|TRBJ2-5
CSATTSGGRETQYF
TGCAGTGCTACGACTAGCGGGGGGCGGGAGACCCAGTACTTC
>-|TRBD2|TRBV5-4|TRBJ2-5
CASSEPPSGGRSGKTQYF
TGTGCCAGCAGTGAACCTCCTAGCGGGGGGCGATCCGGAAAGACCCAGTACTTC
>-|TRBD2|TRBV5-4|TRBJ2-7
CASSSASGRYEQYF
TGTGCCAGCAGCTCCGCTAGCGGGAGATACGAGCAGTACTTC
>few|TRBD2|TRBV20-1|TRBJ2-7
CSASSTSGGSEQYF
TGCAGTGCTAGTTCTACTAGCGGGGGAAGCGAGCAGTACTTC
>few|-|TRBV20-1|TRBJ2-1
CSASGGLNNEQFF
TGCAGTGCTAGCGGGGGGCTAAACAATGAGCAGTTCTTC